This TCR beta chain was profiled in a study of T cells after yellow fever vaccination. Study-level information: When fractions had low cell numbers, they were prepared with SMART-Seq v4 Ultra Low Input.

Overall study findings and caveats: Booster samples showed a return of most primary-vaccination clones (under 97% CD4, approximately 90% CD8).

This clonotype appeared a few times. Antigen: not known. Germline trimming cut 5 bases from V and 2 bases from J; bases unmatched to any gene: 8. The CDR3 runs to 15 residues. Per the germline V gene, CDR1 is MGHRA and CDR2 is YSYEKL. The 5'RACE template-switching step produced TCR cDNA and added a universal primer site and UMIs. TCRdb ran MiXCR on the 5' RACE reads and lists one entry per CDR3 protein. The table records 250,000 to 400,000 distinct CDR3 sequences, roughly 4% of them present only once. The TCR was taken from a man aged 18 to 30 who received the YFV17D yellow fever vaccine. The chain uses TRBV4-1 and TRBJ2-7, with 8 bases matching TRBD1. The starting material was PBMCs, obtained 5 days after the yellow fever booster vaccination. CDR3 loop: CASSYRTGSTYEQYF. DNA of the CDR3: TGCGCCAGCAGCTACCGGACAGGGTCGACCTACGAGCAGTACTTC.